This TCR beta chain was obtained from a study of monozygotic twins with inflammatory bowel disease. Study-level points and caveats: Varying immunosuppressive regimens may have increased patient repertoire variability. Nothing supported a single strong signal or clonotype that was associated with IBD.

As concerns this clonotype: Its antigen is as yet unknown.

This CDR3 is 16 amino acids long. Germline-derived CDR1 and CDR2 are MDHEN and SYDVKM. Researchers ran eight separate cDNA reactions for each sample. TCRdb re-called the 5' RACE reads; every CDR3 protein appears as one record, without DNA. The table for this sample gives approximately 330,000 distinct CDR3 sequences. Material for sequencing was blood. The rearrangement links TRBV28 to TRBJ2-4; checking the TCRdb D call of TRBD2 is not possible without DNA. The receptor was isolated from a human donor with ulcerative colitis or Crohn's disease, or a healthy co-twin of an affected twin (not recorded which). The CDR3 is CASSFLGGPPKNIQYF.